This T cell receptor (beta chain) was retrieved from a study of Ad26.COV2.S vaccination and SARS-CoV-2 variants. Findings of the study overall: Those who received vaccine or placebo ended up with similar non-spike TCR breadth.

CDR1 and CDR2 from the germline V gene are SGDLS and YYNGEE. Trimming removed 4 bases at V and 9 bases at J, with 20 bases between. CDR3 length equals 15 residues. With respect to this clone: Its antigen is currently unknown.

Data came from immunoSEQ multiplex PCR; TCRdb stores just in-frame clones and leaves some out. The data hold approximately 90,000 clones, with about four fifths observed a single time. The sequence came from a human donor who had recovered from COVID-19. The sequencing here drew on peripheral blood, taken after recovery from COVID-19. The gene calls are TRBV9 and TRBJ2-1; D is perhaps TRBD2 (5 bases). The CDR3 reads CASSSMSGIRAEQFF. As DNA, the CDR3 is TGTGCCAGCAGCTCCATGTCCGGGATACGCGCTGAGCAGTTCTTC.